This TCR beta chain comes out of a study of T cell repertoires in cytomegalovirus infection. Across the study: Through public TCR beta signatures, both CMV infection and matching HLA type were indicated. General study findings and limits: Dominating the ex vivo response were TCR beta clonotypes that were CMV-specific and HLA-C-restricted. Pooled public TCR beta family frequency picked out CMV carriers with the relevant HLA.

TCRdb called the reads again in MiXCR, with one record for every CDR3 protein. This sample has 450,000 to 650,000 distinct CDR3 sequences; 26% occur once, and the top ten carry approximately 13%. The CDR3 runs to 15 residues. Germline loops: CDR1 SQVTM, CDR2 ANQGSEA. With 7 bases removed from V and 9 bases from J, the gap between germline ends came to 25 bases. This clonotype turned up a few times. Its antigen is not known. Sequenced material: PBMCs. This sequence joins TRBV29-1 and TRBJ2-1, with D perhaps TRBD1 or TRBD2 (6 bases each). This clonotype originated in a human donor in good health (CMV status not recorded). Some clones in this sample may be carry-over from other donors' samples. CDR3 nucleotide sequence: TGCAGCGATCCCCCGGGGACGGAGGGGGGAAGTGAGCAGTTCTTC. It translates to CSDPPGTEGGSEQFF.